The clone carrying this TCR beta chain was recorded many times. Its specificity is unknown. The data belong to a study of T cells in Graves' hyperthyroidism and ophthalmopathy. Findings and limits, study-wide: Also found in blood were most expanded thyroid clonotypes above 0.001.

Lactation, pregnancy, other autoimmune disease or uncontrolled infection excluded patients. Thyroid ultrasound and orbital computed tomography, with clinical symptoms and serum thyroxine and TRAb, informed diagnoses. TCR beta CDR3 sequences were amplified from RNA transcripts. First-round RT-PCR with HTBI primers amplified the TCR CDR3 region. TCRdb re-analysed the multiplex PCR reads in MiXCR, keeping a single row per CDR3 protein. Of roughly 700,000 distinct CDR3 sequences listed, 15% to 20% were seen once; the top ten hold roughly a sixth. The CDR3 is 14 residues long. V shed 0 bases and J 4 bases; nucleotides not matched to a gene: 3. CDR1 and CDR2 (germline): MNHEY, SVGAGI.

This receptor was taken from a man aged 50 or older with Graves' hyperthyroidism. This rearrangement joins TRBV6-5 to TRBJ2-7, with 7 bases lining up with TRBD1. Sequenced sample: blood. CDR3 amino acids: CASSYSGRGYEQYF. For the CDR3, the DNA is TGTGCCAGCAGTTACTCGGGCAGGGGGTACGAGCAGTACTTC.